These T cell receptor beta chains were read from a single sample in a study of molecular identifiers for immune sequencing clone quantification. TCRdb re-analysed the PCR reads in MiXCR, keeping a single row per CDR3 protein. In the table there are approximately 550,000 distinct CDR3 sequences, 20% to 25% of which are singletons. Sequencing used naive CD8+ T cells from blood, with Jurkat cell RNA spiked in. The receptors originated from a human donor in good health. Some libraries in this study had Jurkat cell RNA spiked in. Both conserved end residues are part of each CDR3. Each record gives: V gene, D gene, clone size, J gene, CDR3 protein, CDR3 DNA. A D gene is named only where the DNA matches it firmly. A clone size is listed for some rows: how often the clone was seen (once, few, many), or a class if it is expanded.

>TRBV6-2/TRBV6-3|TRBD2|many|TRBJ2-7
CASSYTGASGAYGLF
TGTGCCAGCAGTTACACCGGGGCTAGCGGGGCCTACGGGCTCTTC
>TRBV12-3/TRBV12-4|-|-|TRBJ2-3
CASSFRVVERSTDTQYF
TGTGCCAGCAGTTTTCGGGTTGTCGAGCGGAGCACAGATACGCAGTATTTT
>TRBV6-1|-|-|TRBJ2-6
CASRRKWTGDTFSGANVLTF
TGTGCCAGCCGGAGAAAGTGGACGGGGGACACTTTTTCTGGGGCCAACGTCCTGACTTTC
>TRBV5-4|TRBD1|many|TRBJ1-1
CASSAWSTGETEAFF
TGTGCCAGCAGCGCTTGGAGTACAGGGGAAACTGAAGCTTTCTTT
>TRBV6-1|-|-|TRBJ2-7
CASSEEVYGATYEQYF
TGTGCCAGCAGTGAAGAAGTATATGGCGCGACCTACGAGCAGTACTTC
>TRBV6-2/TRBV6-3|TRBD1|many|TRBJ2-6
CASSPRDSRWANVLTF
TGTGCCAGCAGTCCAAGGGACAGCCGCTGGGCCAACGTCCTGACTTTC
>TRBV14|-|-|TRBJ2-7
CASSQTGRPYEQYF
TGTGCCAGCAGCCAAACCGGGAGACCCTACGAGCAGTACTTC
>TRBV14|-|-|TRBJ2-7
CASSQDTSGYYEQYF
TGTGCCAGCAGCCAAGACACCAGCGGATACTACGAGCAGTACTTC
>TRBV5-6|TRBD1|once|TRBJ2-1
CASSFEGQYNEQFF
TGTGCCAGCAGCTTTGAGGGACAGTACAATGAGCAGTTCTTC
>TRBV7-9|TRBD2|-|TRBJ2-7
CASSPYLLAGTYEQYF
TGTGCCAGCAGCCCCTATCTCCTAGCGGGGACCTACGAGCAGTACTTC
>TRBV7-9|-|many|TRBJ1-5
CASSLSFGTHTGQHF
TGTGCCAGCAGCTTATCGTTCGGGACCCACACGGGCCAGCATTTT
>TRBV12-3/TRBV12-4|-|-|TRBJ2-5
CAGSLENQETQYF
TGTGCCGGCAGTTTAGAGAACCAAGAGACCCAGTACTTC
>TRBV11-3|TRBD1|few|TRBJ2-3
CASSVGQGMTDTQYF
TGTGCCAGCAGTGTCGGACAGGGGATGACAGATACGCAGTATTTT
>TRBV19|TRBD1|many|TRBJ2-7
CASSATGGTYEQYF
TGTGCCAGTAGTGCAACAGGGGGTACCTACGAGCAGTACTTC
>TRBV4-3|TRBD2|-|TRBJ2-4
CASSQVIAGDIQYF
TGCGCCAGCAGCCAAGTGATAGCGGGAGACATTCAGTACTTC
>TRBV9|-|many|TRBJ2-3
CASSSAVGDLRTDTQYF
TGTGCCAGCAGCTCCGCGGTGGGGGATCTCCGCACAGATACGCAGTATTTT
>TRBV27|-|-|TRBJ1-2
CASSQEGTGTYYGYTF
TGTGCCAGCAGTCAAGAGGGTACCGGGACATACTATGGCTACACCTTC
>TRBV9|-|many|TRBJ1-1
CASSVEGNTEAFF
TGTGCCAGCAGCGTAGAGGGGAACACTGAAGCTTTCTTT
>TRBV29-1|-|many|TRBJ2-5
CSVETRTEDWTQYF
TGCAGCGTTGAAACTAGGACGGAAGATTGGACCCAGTACTTC
>TRBV6-5|-|many|TRBJ1-1
CASSLLRGMNTEAFF
TGTGCCAGCAGCTTACTGAGAGGGATGAACACTGAAGCTTTCTTT
>TRBV13|-|-|TRBJ2-5
CASSPDTRQETQYF
TGTGCCAGCAGCCCCGACACTCGACAAGAGACCCAGTACTTC
>TRBV7-6|-|few|TRBJ2-1
CASSLPAGKSYNEQFF
TGTGCCAGCAGCTTACCGGCAGGCAAGTCCTACAATGAGCAGTTCTTC
>TRBV7-9|TRBD1|many|TRBJ2-5
CASSPTGEKETQYF
TGTGCCAGCAGCCCGACAGGGGAGAAAGAGACCCAGTACTTC
>TRBV6-6|TRBD2|many|TRBJ2-7
CASRYYPGLAGTYEQYF
TGTGCCAGCAGATACTACCCCGGACTAGCGGGAACCTACGAGCAGTACTTC
>TRBV4-1|-|few|TRBJ1-5
CASSQTTGPNQPQHF
TGCGCCAGCAGTCAGACAACAGGCCCCAATCAGCCCCAGCATTTT
>TRBV29-1|-|few|TRBJ2-7
CSVETPQESSYEQYF
TGCAGCGTTGAAACGCCACAGGAGAGCTCCTACGAGCAGTACTTC
>TRBV6-5|TRBD1|few|TRBJ1-2
CASSPLSTGPYGYTF
TGTGCCAGCAGTCCGCTTTCGACAGGGCCCTATGGCTACACCTTC
>TRBV6-2/TRBV6-3|-|-|TRBJ2-1
CASSLVAIDEQFF
TGTGCCAGCAGTTTAGTGGCGATCGATGAGCAGTTCTTC
>TRBV13|TRBD2|-|TRBJ2-5
CASNLRARGGRETQYF
TGTGCCAGCAACTTAAGGGCTCGCGGGGGGCGAGAGACCCAGTACTTC